This TCR beta chain was found in a study of metastatic and nonmetastatic thyroid tumors. Turning to the study itself: Patients with malignant and benign thyroid disease provided blood and tumor or nodule tissue, whose repertoires were compared.

Nobody among the patients had been given any treatment before thyroid surgery. The trim removed 6 bases at V and 1 base at J, leaving 5 bases unmatched. Germline V gives CDR1 DFQATT, CDR2 SNEGSKA (reference sequence). The length of the CDR3 is 14 residues. TCRdb used MiXCR to call clones anew from the PCR reads. Of 9,500 to 15,000 clones detected, under 25% appear once; the ten largest clones hold 12% to 15%. This clone was observed many times. This rearrangement joins TRBV20-1 to TRBJ2-1; 8 nucleotides match TRBD2. The sequencing input was adjacent normal tissue. This receptor was obtained from a female donor with papillary thyroid cancer or a benign thyroid nodule (not recorded which). Some clones in this sample may be carry-over from other donors' samples. The CDR3, as DNA: TGCAGTGCAGCGGGAGACGGGTCCTACAATGAGCAGTTCTTC. Its protein product is CSAAGDGSYNEQFF.